This is a list of T cell receptor beta chains from one sample in a study of T cell responses to AZD1222 COVID-19 vaccine. Assay: immunoSEQ multiplex PCR; the TCRdb copy retains only in-frame clones and omits some. The data hold about 160,000 clones, with less than 95% observed a single time. The sample was peripheral blood, taken on day 0 of AZD1222 vaccination. The origin of the receptors is an adult in good health. Each CDR3 is given without its conserved first and last residue. D genes are given only for firm matches.

V gene,D gene,CDR3 protein
TRBV19,TRBD1,ATRPRGLREKLF
TRBV6-5,.,ASRGGNYNEQF
TRBV5-1,.,ASSLAVGNTEAF
TRBV4-1,TRBD2,ASSQRLAGGILSSYNEQF
TRBV19,TRBD2,ASSPSGRGVDTQY
TRBV7-9,TRBD2,ASSFTSGSIIGIDNEQF
TRBV5-1,.,ASSPGQGSFSGRARYEQY
TRBV5-4,TRBD2,ASSLPPRGGSSDTQY
TRBV10-3,TRBD2,AISPVSGSGSNEQF
TRBV7-3,.,ASSKDPMNTEAF
TRBV5-6,.,ASSPRGDYEQY
TRBV4-1,.,ASSQVWIGEETQY
TRBV2,.,ARGSTEAF
TRBV28,.,ASRETKGVGKLF
TRBV27,.,ASSLYLGGWEQY
TRBV11-3,.,ASSPDRQETQY
TRBV30,TRBD2,AWSFPGGWREWNEQF
TRBV7-2,.,ASSLTIPSYNSPLH
TRBV15,.,ATSSAGFSYEQY
TRBV28,.,ASSSNAYNEQF
TRBV1,.,TSMGGPGETQY
TRBV3-1/TRBV3-2,.,ASSHRPLSYEQY
TRBV7-2,TRBD1,ASSFRGQGANEQY
TRBV5-1,.,ASSKGSGVSFGADTQY
TRBV7-8,.,ASTQAFVGSNEKLF
TRBV5-1,.,ASSPGAGSTDTQY
TRBV10-3,.,AISEGGYEQY
TRBV14,TRBD2,ASSQTGLAGTDTQY
TRBV7-7,TRBD1,ASSMTGGTSETQY
TRBV7-8,.,ASSLVGANTEAF
TRBV7-2,.,ASSLVLGVNTEAF
TRBV5-6,.,ASSLGPGRVNEKLF
TRBV9,.,ASSVATGGTDTQY
TRBV27,TRBD1,ASSPSGGYPYGYT
TRBV28,.,ASSLRLGLREKLF
TRBV30,TRBD1,AWKGDRGSYEQY
TRBV2,.,ASSTATHSNQPQH
TRBV7-3,.,ASSLTGGANTGELF
TRBV29-1,.,SGTTDLGAGELF
TRBV24-1,TRBD1,ATSRGRNEQF
TRBV19,TRBD1,ASSSGTGGPYSNQPQH
TRBV30,.,AWSVSSNQPQH
TRBV6-5,.,ASSQLAGQETQY
TRBV15,.,ATSREHGSGNTIY
TRBV7-9,.,ASSLDTYEKLF
TRBV9,.,ASSARQVVDTIY
TRBV28,.,ASSFGFEGSEAF
TRBV6-5,.,ASSYSDLFSGNTIY
TRBV5-4,.,ASSLGGITGRETQY
TRBV5-1,.,ASSLAPGQEYLNSPLH
TRBV13,.,ASSPTGPTKSGELF
TRBV2,.,ASSNSGFTYEQY
TRBV7-2,.,ASSLDWTANYGYT
TRBV30,.,ACRQNMNTEAF
TRBV10-3,.,AIGTDSNQPQH
TRBV7-8,.,ASSLGTDTEAF
TRBV19,TRBD1,ASRRGQQETQY
TRBV3-1/TRBV3-2,.,ASSLQKNTQY
TRBV27,.,ASSFRGNYGYT
TRBV7-7,TRBD1,ASSFGTGSYNEQF